This TCR beta chain stems from a study of CD8+ T cells in alopecia areata. Extracted from the samples, RNA was reverse transcribed into cDNA to serve as the sequencing template. Sequenced by immunoSEQ multiplex PCR; TCRdb stores in-frame clones only, minus some. Among some 25,000 clones listed, under 60% were seen once. Individuals with alopecia areata gave both lesional scalp punch biopsies and peripheral blood for collection. Findings of the study overall: The study also sequences resident alphabeta T cells of normal skin in scalp samples. Lesional scalp exceeded normal scalp in clonality, especially in alopecia totalis/universalis.

Germline V lookup: CDR1 SNHLY, CDR2 FYNNEI. This CDR3 is 16 amino acids long. Germline trimming cut 6 bases from V and 7 bases from J; bases unmatched to any gene: 12. To note about this clone: Its target is unknown.

Sequenced input: NKG2D-high CD8+ T cells sorted from blood. The gene calls are TRBV2 and TRBJ2-1; 10 bases fit TRBD2. The receptor's source is a human donor with alopecia areata. The CDR3 DNA sequence: TGTGCCAGCAGACCACGACTAGCGGGTATTAGGAATGAGCAGTTCTTC. Translated, it gives CASRPRLAGIRNEQFF.